This T cell receptor (beta chain) is drawn from a study of blood T cell repertoires in COVID-19. Profiled with immunoSEQ multiplex PCR; TCRdb holds only in-frame clones, not every one. Among roughly 56,000 clones listed, around 90% were seen once. The CDR3 length is 13 residues. Trimming stripped 5 bases from V and 6 bases from J, with 10 bases between. CDR1 SGHAT and CDR2 FQNNGV come from the germline V gene. Material for sequencing was peripheral blood. This TCR was recovered from a man in his forties or fifties with active COVID-19. The chain joins TRBV11-2 to TRBJ1-4; no firm D call. Here the CDR3 DNA reads TGTGCCAGCAGCCGAGAAGTGGATGAAAAACTGTTTTTT. The encoded protein is CASSREVDEKLFF.